One TCR beta chain is described in this entry. At the DNA level, this CDR3 is encoded by other sequences in the same sample as well. The data stem from a study of shared clonotypes between healthy human individuals. V lost 0 bases and J lost 2; bases outside the gene matches: 3. Germline CDR1 is MNHEY and CDR2 is SMNVEV (reference sequence). The CDR3 spans 15 residues. TCRdb's table, derived via immunoSEQ multiplex PCR, lists solely in-frame clones and lacks some. The table lists around 2,000,000 clones, approximately 94% of them singletons, with 1.5% to 2% in the top ten. Positive CCR7 selection of CD45RO-negative cells yielded the naive CD8 cells, and terminally differentiated effector memory CD45RA+ cells were excluded.

This clonotype was sampled from a young man in good health. Some clones in this sample may be carry-over from other donors' samples. Input material: naive CD8+ T cells from PBMCs. The chain uses TRBV27 and TRBJ2-7; 8 nucleotides align to TRBD2. The CDR3 here is CASSLSLAGPYEQYF. The CDR3 nucleotides are TGTGCCAGCAGTTTATCGCTAGCGGGCCCCTACGAGCAGTACTTC.